The clone carrying this T cell receptor beta chain turned up a few times. It was cDNA, reverse transcribed from extracted RNA, that served as the sequencing template. The repertoire was sequenced with immunoSEQ multiplex PCR; TCRdb's copy has only in-frame clones and lacks some. The table lists roughly 150,000 clones, roughly 64% of them singletons, with around 6% in the top ten. V lost 5 bases and J lost 9; bases outside the gene matches: 10. The CDR3 runs to 14 residues. Germline CDR1 reads MGHDK; CDR2 reads SYGVNS. The sample is drawn from a study of CD8+ T cells in alopecia areata. Turning to the study itself: In an open-label trial, patients got 5 to 10 mg tofacitinib twice daily.

Researchers took lesional scalp punch biopsies and peripheral blood from people who were alopecia areata patients. The sequence derives from a human donor with alopecia areata. This chain links TRBV25-1 with TRBJ2-1, with 7 bases identical to TRBD2. The starting material was CD4+ T cells sorted from blood, obtained at week 0. The CDR3 here is CASSRPGLVAEQFF. The CDR3 bases are TGTGCCAGCAGTCGGCCCGGACTAGTAGCTGAGCAGTTCTTC.